The present T cell receptor (beta chain) was sequenced within a study of cytomegalovirus exposure and HLA in healthy donors. Study findings and constraints: Among TCR beta chains, those listed as cytomegalovirus-associated numbered 164.

Per germline, CDR1 SGHRS and CDR2 YFSETQ. With 4 bases clipped from V and 7 bases from J, the junction kept 13 bases outside the gene matches. This CDR3 contains 16 residues. As concerns this clone: The antigen is not known.

Produced via immunoSEQ multiplex PCR; TCRdb's table is partial and in-frame only. The repertoire consists of about 240,000 clones, with roughly 86% occurring once and the leading ten covering around 1.3%. The donors belonged to the roughly 110-subject validation cohort, separate from the roughly 650-subject first cohort. The gene calls are TRBV5-1 and TRBJ2-1; TRBD1 matches 8 bases. This receptor was identified in a woman between 25 and 40 years old in good health and CMV-seropositive. The source material was PBMCs. CDR3 sequence: CASSPLAGQGANEQFF. CDR3 in DNA: TGCGCCAGCAGCCCGTTAGCTGGGCAGGGGGCAAATGAGCAGTTCTTC.